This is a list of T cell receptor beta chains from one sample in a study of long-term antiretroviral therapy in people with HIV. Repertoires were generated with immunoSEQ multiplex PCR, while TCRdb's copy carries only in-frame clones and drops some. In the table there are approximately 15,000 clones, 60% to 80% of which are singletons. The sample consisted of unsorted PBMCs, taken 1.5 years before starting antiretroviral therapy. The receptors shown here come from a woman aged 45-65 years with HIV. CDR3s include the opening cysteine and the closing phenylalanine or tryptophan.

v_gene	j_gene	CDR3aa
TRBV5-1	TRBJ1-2	CASSLGTETAARTF
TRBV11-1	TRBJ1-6	CASSLEGLNSPLHF
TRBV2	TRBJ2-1	CASSTDWDSEGYKVHNEQFF
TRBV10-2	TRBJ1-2	CASAPGPGYGYTF
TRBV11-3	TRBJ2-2	CASSLEVNTGELFF
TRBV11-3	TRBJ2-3	CASSWAGDTQYF
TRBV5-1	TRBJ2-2	CASSLEWTGKAGELFF
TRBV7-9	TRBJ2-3	CASSPKGAGTDTQYF
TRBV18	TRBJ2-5	CASSPPGRETQYF
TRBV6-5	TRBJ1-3	CASSPTVHSGNTIYF
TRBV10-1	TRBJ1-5	CASSESGAVTNNQPQHF
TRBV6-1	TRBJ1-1	CASSEKGQGQTEAFF
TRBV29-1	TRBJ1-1	CSVEEWGHTEAFF
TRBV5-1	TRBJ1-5	CASSFSPTGMGNQPQHF
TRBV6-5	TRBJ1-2	CASSYDDRAVFSGYTF
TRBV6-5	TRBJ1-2	CASTPGRARYGYTF
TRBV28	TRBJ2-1	CASSVTPGLAVNEQFF
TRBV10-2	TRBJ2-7	CASSDSYEQYF
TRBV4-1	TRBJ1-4	CASSQEGTRKNEKLFF
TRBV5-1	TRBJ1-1	CASSLRESGTEAFF